This T cell receptor (beta chain) was recovered during a study of cytomegalovirus exposure and HLA in healthy donors. Notes on the study in general: Later examination showed HLA-associated TCR beta chains had greater clonal expansion than equally common others.

The CDR3 is 16 amino acids. Per germline, CDR1 MNHEY and CDR2 SMNVEV (reference sequence). Trimming left V 9 bases short and J 2 bases short, with 20 bases between. In the case of this clone: Its cognate antigen is unknown.

In the PCR, 60 Vbeta and 13 Jbeta primers were used. Clones were sequenced by immunoSEQ multiplex PCR, and TCRdb holds only the in-frame ones, with some missing. Of about 140,000 clones listed, roughly 80% are singletons. The sequencing sample was made of PBMCs. The chain employs TRBV27 and TRBJ1-3; a possible D gene is TRBD1 (6 bases). This sequence originates from a female donor in good health and CMV-seronegative. The CDR3 DNA is TGTGCCAGTAGTCCATATGGGGGGGCGACTGGAAACACCATATATTTT. Protein sequence: CASSPYGGATGNTIYF.